Below, one T cell receptor (beta chain) is given with its context. Its antigen remains unknown. Treatment noted: approximately 18 received Ad26.COV2.S at low or high dose, single or two shots; 5 received placebo; per-sample allocation not given. Sampling occurred on day 63 after the first vaccine or placebo injection. These data belong to a study of Ad26.COV2.S vaccination and SARS-CoV-2 variants. In the study overall: Each vaccinee took Ad26.COV2.S intramuscularly, once or twice 56 days apart. Study findings and constraints: Analyses that measured TCR breadth and depth may have underestimated total T cell responses.

This CDR3 is built from 14 residues. Looked up from germline, CDR1 is SQVTM and CDR2 is ANQGSEA. V trimming: 5 bases; J trimming: 5 bases; junction bases outside the gene matches: 11. TCRdb's table, derived via immunoSEQ multiplex PCR, lists solely in-frame clones and lacks some. The table lists a few hundred thousand clones, 83% of them singletons, with just under 7.5% in the top ten. The chain has TRBV29-1 and TRBJ2-5, with TRBD2 identical over 7 bases. The sample here was peripheral blood, taken in a trial of Ad26.COV2.S vaccine versus placebo. The TCR comes from a person between 18 and 65 years old who received the Ad26.COV2.S COVID-19 vaccine or a placebo. CDR3 coding DNA: TGCAGCGTTTGGGCTAGCGGCGATGGGGAGACCCAGTACTTC. As protein: CSVWASGDGETQYF.